The clone carrying this TCR beta chain was counted at least ten times. Its matching antigen is unknown. The data belong to a study of early T cells in non-severe SARS-CoV-2 infection. About the research overall: Sequencing used unsorted whole-blood bulk RNA, so chains lack pairing.

The V segment lost 3 bases and the J segment 5 bases; nucleotides outside the gene matches: 14. Germline V CDR1 and CDR2: DFQATT, SNEGSKA (reference sequence). The CDR3 runs 16 residues. Attachment of unique molecular identifiers to individual cDNA molecules was performed. TCRdb re-analysed the 5' RACE reads in MiXCR, keeping a single row per CDR3 protein. The sample includes roughly 56,000 distinct CDR3 sequences, roughly 16% of them seen just once. Study-wide points: A preference for anti-spike CD8 responses marked VDJdb matching, which missed private and CD4 specificities.

The chain combines TRBV20-1 with TRBJ2-3; 7 nucleotides align to TRBD2. The sequencing here drew on whole blood, taken at baseline. The clonotype was recovered from an adult who was a healthcare worker with PCR-confirmed SARS-CoV-2 infection or an uninfected control (not recorded which). CDR3 region: CSASPDRRGGRDTQYF. The CDR3 DNA follows: TGCAGTGCTAGCCCAGACAGAAGGGGAGGGAGAGATACGCAGTATTTT.